This TCR beta chain was found in a study of cytomegalovirus exposure and HLA in healthy donors. General study results and limits: In a later analysis, TCR beta V- and J-gene trimming was associated with a missense DCLRE1C variant. Follow-up analysis seemed to connect common viral pathogens with several of the most significant clusters identified.

Looked up from germline, CDR1 is MNHEY and CDR2 is SVGAGI. The ends were cut back, 2 bases at V and 1 base at J, with 8 bases in the middle. The CDR3 covers 15 residues. The PCR contained 60 Vbeta and 13 Jbeta primers. Produced via immunoSEQ multiplex PCR; TCRdb's table is partial and in-frame only. In the table there are 70,000 to 90,000 clones, 65% to 70% of which are singletons. Points on this clone: The antigen remains undetermined.

Input material: PBMCs. This clonotype was sampled from a man in his forties in good health and CMV-seropositive. The chain combines TRBV6-5 with TRBJ2-2; no clear D gene. CDR3 sequence: CASSYVPENTGELFF. CDR3 in DNA: TGTGCCAGCAGTTACGTACCAGAGAACACCGGGGAGCTGTTTTTT.